These T cell receptor beta chains were read from a single sample in a study of human T cells and chemical hapten exposure. One entry per CDR3 protein, called by TCRdb with MiXCR from the RACE reads. The sample lists about 200,000 distinct CDR3 sequences; about 25% were seen once. This specimen consisted of whole blood, obtained in connection with sensitization to the hapten diphenylcyclopropenone (DPC). The receptors derive from a woman aged 40 to 50 with alopecia areata. Some clones in this sample may be carry-over from other donors' samples. The CDR3 runs from the conserved cysteine through the conserved F or W. The order of the fields is J gene, clone size, V gene, D gene, CDR3 DNA, CDR3 protein. The D gene is left open where the match is weak. Clone sizes are given selectively: once, few, many, or a class where the clone is expanded.

J gene: TRBJ2-1
clone size: NA
V gene: TRBV20-1
D gene: TRBD2
CDR3 DNA: TGCAGTGCAACACGAAGAGGACTAGCGGGAGGGAGGAATGAGCAGTTCTTC
CDR3 protein: CSATRRGLAGGRNEQFF

J gene: TRBJ1-2
clone size: NA
V gene: TRBV12-3/TRBV12-4
D gene: TRBD1
CDR3 DNA: TGTGCCAGCAGTTTAATCGGGACAGGGGATGGCTACACCTTC
CDR3 protein: CASSLIGTGDGYTF

J gene: TRBJ2-1
clone size: few
V gene: TRBV29-1
D gene: NA
CDR3 DNA: TGCAGCGTTGAGGGTGGAAACTCCTACAATGAGCAGTTCTTC
CDR3 protein: CSVEGGNSYNEQFF

J gene: TRBJ2-5
clone size: few
V gene: TRBV5-6
D gene: NA
CDR3 DNA: TGTGCCAGCAGCTTGGTCTCTGCGCCACAAGAGACCCAGTACTTC
CDR3 protein: CASSLVSAPQETQYF

J gene: TRBJ2-6
clone size: NA
V gene: TRBV6-5
D gene: NA
CDR3 DNA: TGTGCCAGCAGCCAAACAGGAACTGGGGCCAACGTCCTGACTTTC
CDR3 protein: CASSQTGTGANVLTF

J gene: TRBJ1-4
clone size: NA
V gene: TRBV20-1
D gene: NA
CDR3 DNA: TGCAGTGCTAGTGGTCCGGACCTCAAACTGTTTTTT
CDR3 protein: CSASGPDLKLFF

J gene: TRBJ2-3
clone size: NA
V gene: TRBV20-1
D gene: NA
CDR3 DNA: TGCAGTGCTCCCCACCCGCAGGCAGATACGCAGTATTTT
CDR3 protein: CSAPHPQADTQYF

J gene: TRBJ2-7
clone size: NA
V gene: TRBV20-1
D gene: NA
CDR3 DNA: TGCAGTGCGGAGGAGGGCGACAGTACGTACGAGCAGTACTTC
CDR3 protein: CSAEEGDSTYEQYF

J gene: TRBJ1-6
clone size: many
V gene: TRBV20-1
D gene: TRBD1
CDR3 DNA: TGCAGTGCTAGACGCACAGGGGGCGGGAGGATTGGGAATTCACCCCTCCACTTT
CDR3 protein: CSARRTGGGRIGNSPLHF

J gene: TRBJ1-6
clone size: few
V gene: TRBV5-1
D gene: NA
CDR3 DNA: TGCGCCAGCAGCCTGGAAACAGGGAAGAATTCACCCCTCCACTTT
CDR3 protein: CASSLETGKNSPLHF

J gene: TRBJ1-4
clone size: NA
V gene: TRBV28
D gene: NA
CDR3 DNA: TGTGCCAGCAGTTTATTAACAGGGTATAGTGAAAAACTGTTTTTT
CDR3 protein: CASSLLTGYSEKLFF

J gene: TRBJ2-5
clone size: few
V gene: TRBV5-1
D gene: TRBD2
CDR3 DNA: TGCGCCAGCAGCTGGAAAAGGACTAGCGGGACTCAAGAGACCCAGTACTTC
CDR3 protein: CASSWKRTSGTQETQYF

J gene: TRBJ1-5
clone size: NA
V gene: TRBV24-1
D gene: NA
CDR3 DNA: TGTGCCACCAGTGACCCTGGGGTTGATCAGCCCCAGCATTTT
CDR3 protein: CATSDPGVDQPQHF

J gene: TRBJ2-2
clone size: few
V gene: TRBV12-3/TRBV12-4
D gene: NA
CDR3 DNA: TGTGCCAGCAGTTTTCAGGGTAACACCGGGGAGCTGTTTTTT
CDR3 protein: CASSFQGNTGELFF

J gene: TRBJ2-1
clone size: NA
V gene: TRBV4-2
D gene: NA
CDR3 DNA: TGTGCCAGCAGCCAAGATAAAAATGAGCAGTTCTTC
CDR3 protein: CASSQDKNEQFF

J gene: TRBJ2-6
clone size: few
V gene: TRBV7-3
D gene: NA
CDR3 DNA: TGTGCCAGCAGCCCCATGTCGTACTCTGGGGCCAACGTCCTGACTTTC
CDR3 protein: CASSPMSYSGANVLTF